Listed below are T cell receptor beta chains from one sample, sequenced in a study of beta chain features in type 1 diabetes. The table came from immunoSEQ multiplex PCR; TCRdb's copy has only in-frame clones and leaves some out. The profile shows 350,000 to 450,000 clones, more than 11% of them singletons. Sequencing was performed on naive CD4+ T cells from blood. These receptors all stem from a man aged 30 to 45 in good health. The CDR3 runs from the conserved cysteine through the conserved F or W. D genes are given only for firm matches. Where a row states a size, it is once, few, many or the class of an expanded clone; other rows omit it.

D,V,J,size,CDR3,DNA
TRBD1,TRBV6-1,TRBJ2-7,once,CASRFALQGIYEQYF,TGTGCCAGCAGATTCGCCTTACAGGGGATCTACGAGCAGTACTTC
.,TRBV20-1,TRBJ2-1,.,CSASSPPSEFF,TGCAGTGCTAGTAGCCCCCCTTCCGAATTCTTC
.,TRBV18,TRBJ2-7,few,CASSPVGASTYEQYF,TGTGCCAGCTCACCCGTGGGGGCGTCGACCTACGAGCAGTACTTC
.,TRBV2,TRBJ2-1,few,CASSEGRGPYNEQFF,TGTGCCAGCAGTGAGGGGCGGGGACCGTACAATGAGCAGTTCTTC
.,TRBV29-1,TRBJ1-1,.,CSVEQVGRTEAFF,TGCAGCGTTGAGCAGGTGGGTCGGACTGAAGCTTTCTTT
.,TRBV7-2,TRBJ1-6,.,CASSRGPWETSPLHF,TGTGCCAGCAGCCGAGGACCATGGGAAACTTCACCCCTCCACTTT
.,TRBV21-1,TRBJ2-7,few,CASSKAPWLYEQYF,TGTGCCAGCAGCAAAGCGCCTTGGCTCTACGAGCAGTACTTC
.,TRBV4-1,TRBJ2-2,.,CASSPVPGARTGELFF,TGCGCCAGCAGCCCTGTGCCGGGGGCTCGGACCGGGGAGCTGTTTTTT
TRBD1,TRBV5-1,TRBJ2-3,few,CASSQGQGADTQYF,TGCGCCAGCAGCCAAGGACAGGGGGCAGATACGCAGTATTTT
.,TRBV2,TRBJ1-5,few,CASSDGGQPQHF,TGTGCCAGCAGTGACGGGGGCCAGCCCCAGCATTTT
.,TRBV14,TRBJ2-3,.,CASSHLEQGRDTQYF,TGTGCCAGCAGCCACCTGGAGCAGGGACGAGATACGCAGTATTTT
.,TRBV18,TRBJ2-3,.,CASSPAQRTDTQYF,TGTGCCAGCTCACCGGCTCAGCGCACAGATACGCAGTATTTT
.,TRBV14,TRBJ2-3,few,CASSQAATPSTDTQYF,TGTGCCAGCAGCCAAGCGGCGACACCGAGCACAGATACGCAGTATTTT
.,TRBV21-1,TRBJ2-5,.,CASTDIQETQYF,TGTGCCAGCACCGATATACAAGAGACCCAGTACTTC
TRBD1,TRBV25-1,TRBJ1-4,.,CASSEQTGLEELFF,TGTGCCAGCAGTGAACAGACAGGGCTGGAGGAACTGTTTTTT
.,TRBV2,TRBJ1-2,few,CASTKEVGTLARYTF,TGTGCCAGCACCAAAGAGGTCGGGACGCTCGCACGCTACACCTTC
TRBD1,TRBV9,TRBJ2-3,.,CASSVPGTAPWLEADTQYF,TGTGCCAGCAGCGTGCCAGGGACAGCGCCGTGGCTTGAGGCTGATACGCAGTATTTT
.,TRBV7-9,TRBJ1-5,few,CASSLGNQPQHF,TGTGCCAGCAGCTTAGGAAATCAGCCCCAGCATTTT
.,TRBV27,TRBJ2-7,.,CASSFSGNYEQYF,TGTGCCAGCAGTTTCTCGGGAAACTACGAGCAGTACTTC
.,TRBV19,TRBJ1-5,.,CASRGALWPQHF,TGTGCCAGCCGGGGTGCCCTGTGGCCCCAGCATTTT
TRBD2,TRBV7-9,TRBJ2-3,few,CASSLSAGADTQYF,TGTGCCAGCAGCTTATCTGCGGGGGCAGATACGCAGTATTTT
.,TRBV7-9,TRBJ1-4,.,CASSPGAGGLNEKLFF,TGTGCCAGCAGCCCCGGGGCCGGGGGGCTTAATGAAAAACTGTTTTTT
.,TRBV29-1,TRBJ2-7,few,CSAGQSYEQYF,TGCAGCGCCGGACAAAGCTACGAGCAGTACTTC
.,TRBV7-9,TRBJ2-1,few,CASSLEGDEQFF,TGTGCCAGCAGCTTAGAGGGGGATGAGCAGTTCTTC
.,TRBV20-1,TRBJ2-5,.,CSARGQETQYF,TGCAGTGCTAGGGGACAAGAGACCCAGTACTTC
TRBD2,TRBV15,TRBJ2-3,.,CATSRETSGIPADTQYF,TGTGCCACCAGCAGAGAGACTAGCGGGATCCCGGCAGATACGCAGTATTTT
.,TRBV2,TRBJ2-5,.,CASSIQGSETQYF,TGTGCCAGCAGTATTCAGGGTTCGGAGACCCAGTACTTC
.,TRBV18,TRBJ2-7,few,CASSPPVRNEQYF,TGTGCCAGCTCACCACCGGTCCGCAACGAGCAGTACTTC
.,TRBV30,TRBJ2-3,.,CAWGRGPDTQYF,TGTGCCTGGGGGAGGGGGCCAGATACGCAGTATTTT
TRBD2,TRBV29-1,TRBJ2-5,few,CSVVVGGGPGETQYF,TGCAGCGTTGTTGTCGGCGGGGGGCCGGGAGAGACCCAGTACTTC
.,TRBV5-4,TRBJ1-4,.,CASSSQTGTNEKLFF,TGTGCCAGCAGCTCCCAGACAGGAACTAATGAAAAACTGTTTTTT
.,TRBV19,TRBJ2-2,few,CASSIARTWGELFF,TGTGCCAGTAGTATAGCCCGAACCTGGGGGGAGCTGTTTTTT
.,TRBV20-1,TRBJ1-6,.,CSAREGPALHF,TGCAGTGCTAGAGAGGGACCTGCCCTCCACTTT
TRBD1,TRBV7-2,TRBJ1-6,.,CASSLAGQGVHNSPLHF,TGTGCCAGCAGCTTGGCGGGACAGGGGGTTCATAATTCACCCCTCCACTTT
.,TRBV7-2,TRBJ2-7,.,CASSHTQVYEQYF,TGTGCCAGCAGCCACACACAGGTCTACGAGCAGTACTTC
.,TRBV18,TRBJ2-5,many,CASSPGETQYF,TGTGCCAGCTCACCAGGGGAGACCCAGTACTTC
TRBD2,TRBV7-3,TRBJ2-3,few,CASSPGLAVGDTQYF,TGTGCCAGCAGCCCCGGACTAGCGGTGGGGGATACGCAGTATTTT
.,TRBV5-4,TRBJ2-5,.,CASSLALEQTQYF,TGTGCCAGCAGCTTGGCTCTAGAACAGACCCAGTACTTC
.,TRBV7-2,TRBJ2-5,.,CASSLGQETQYF,TGTGCCAGCAGCTTGGGGCAAGAGACCCAGTACTTC
.,TRBV5-6,TRBJ2-2,.,CASSLAFELGSLQAGELFF,TGTGCCAGCAGCTTGGCGTTTGAATTGGGTAGTCTTCAGGCCGGGGAGCTGTTTTTT
.,TRBV11-2,TRBJ1-3,few,CASSLRNTIYF,TGTGCCAGCAGCTTGAGAAACACCATATATTTT
.,TRBV18,TRBJ1-2,.,CASSSLQGRDKPTNYGYTF,TGTGCCAGCTCCTCCCTCCAGGGCAGGGACAAACCAACTAACTATGGCTACACCTTC
TRBD1,TRBV7-9,TRBJ2-7,.,CASSWRRGRPYEQYF,TGTGCCAGCAGCTGGAGAAGGGGGCGGCCCTACGAGCAGTACTTC
.,TRBV6-6,TRBJ2-7,.,CASSRGDTYEQYF,TGTGCCAGCAGTAGGGGGGATACCTACGAGCAGTACTTC
TRBD2,TRBV4-2,TRBJ2-5,.,CASSPTVAGAGETQYF,TGTGCCAGCAGCCCGACCGTAGCGGGAGCTGGGGAGACCCAGTACTTC
.,TRBV7-9,TRBJ2-2,.,CASSPNRELFF,TGTGCCAGCAGCCCCAACCGGGAGCTGTTTTTT
.,TRBV5-4,TRBJ2-3,few,CASSLGVGGPTFLYF,TGTGCCAGCAGCTTGGGAGTAGGGGGACCAACCTTTTTGTATTTT
.,TRBV18,TRBJ2-5,.,CASSPLAKKLFYF,TGTGCCAGCTCACCACTTGCGAAGAAGTTATTCTACTTC
.,TRBV19,TRBJ1-2,.,CASNTGRIYGYTF,TGTGCCAGTAACACAGGGCGAATCTATGGCTACACCTTC